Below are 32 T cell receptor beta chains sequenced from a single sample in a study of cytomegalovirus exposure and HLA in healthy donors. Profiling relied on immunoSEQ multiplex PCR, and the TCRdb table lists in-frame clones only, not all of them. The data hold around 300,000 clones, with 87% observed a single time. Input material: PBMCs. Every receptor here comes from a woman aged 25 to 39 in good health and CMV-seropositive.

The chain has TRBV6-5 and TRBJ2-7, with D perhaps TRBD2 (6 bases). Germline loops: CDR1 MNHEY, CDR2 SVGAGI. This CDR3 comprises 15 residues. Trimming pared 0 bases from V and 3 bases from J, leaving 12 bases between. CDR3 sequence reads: CASSYSYSGDYEQYF. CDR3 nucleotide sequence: TGTGCCAGCAGTTACTCGTATTCGGGAGACTACGAGCAGTACTTC.

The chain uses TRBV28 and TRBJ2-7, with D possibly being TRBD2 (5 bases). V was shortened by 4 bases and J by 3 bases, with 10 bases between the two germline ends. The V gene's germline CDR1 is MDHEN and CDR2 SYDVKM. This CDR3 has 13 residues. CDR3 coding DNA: TGTGCCAGCAGTTCCAGCGGAATCTACGAGCAGTACTTC. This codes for CASSSSGIYEQYF.

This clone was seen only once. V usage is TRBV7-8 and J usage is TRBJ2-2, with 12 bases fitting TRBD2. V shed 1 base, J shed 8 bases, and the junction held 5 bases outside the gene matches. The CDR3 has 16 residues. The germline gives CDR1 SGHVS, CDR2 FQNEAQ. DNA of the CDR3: TGTGCCAGCAGCTTAGGGCTAGCGGGAGGGCTGGGGGAGCTGTTTTTT. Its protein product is CASSLGLAGGLGELFF.

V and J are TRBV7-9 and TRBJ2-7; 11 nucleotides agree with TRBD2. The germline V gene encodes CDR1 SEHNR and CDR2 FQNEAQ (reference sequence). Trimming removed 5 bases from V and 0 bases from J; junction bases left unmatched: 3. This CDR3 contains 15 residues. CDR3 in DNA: TGTGCCAGCAGCCCACTAGCGGGAGTCTCCTACGAGCAGTACTTC. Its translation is CASSPLAGVSYEQYF.

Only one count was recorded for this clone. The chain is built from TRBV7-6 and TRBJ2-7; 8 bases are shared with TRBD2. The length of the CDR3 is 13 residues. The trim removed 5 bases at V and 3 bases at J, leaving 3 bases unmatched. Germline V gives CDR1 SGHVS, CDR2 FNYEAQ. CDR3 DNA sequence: TGTGCCAGCAGCCCCGGGACTAGCTACGAGCAGTACTTC. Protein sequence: CASSPGTSYEQYF.

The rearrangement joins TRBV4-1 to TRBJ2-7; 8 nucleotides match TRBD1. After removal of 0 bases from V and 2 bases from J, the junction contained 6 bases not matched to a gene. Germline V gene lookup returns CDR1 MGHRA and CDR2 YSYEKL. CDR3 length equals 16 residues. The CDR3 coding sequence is TGCGCCAGCAGCCAAGATGGACAGGGTACAACCTACGAGCAGTACTTC. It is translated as CASSQDGQGTTYEQYF.

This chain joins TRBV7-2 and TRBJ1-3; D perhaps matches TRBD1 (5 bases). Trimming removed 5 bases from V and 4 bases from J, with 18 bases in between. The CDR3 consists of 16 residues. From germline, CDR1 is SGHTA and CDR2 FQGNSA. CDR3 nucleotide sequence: TGTGCCAGCAGCCTCCCTTCCCTGGGGCGAGGAAACACCATATATTTT. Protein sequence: CASSLPSLGRGNTIYF.

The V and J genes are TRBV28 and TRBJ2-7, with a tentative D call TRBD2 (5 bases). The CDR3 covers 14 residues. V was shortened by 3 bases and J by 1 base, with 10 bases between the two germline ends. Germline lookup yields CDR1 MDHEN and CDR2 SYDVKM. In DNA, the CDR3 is TGTGCCAGCAGTTTGGGATCGGGGTCCTACGAGCAGTACTTC. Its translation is CASSLGSGSYEQYF.

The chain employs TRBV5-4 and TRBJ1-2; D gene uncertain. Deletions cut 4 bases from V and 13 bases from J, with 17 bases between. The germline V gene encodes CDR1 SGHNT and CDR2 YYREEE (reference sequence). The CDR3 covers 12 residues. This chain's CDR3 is CASSLVGSDPTF. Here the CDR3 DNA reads TGTGCCAGCAGCCTCGTCGGTTCAGACCCCACCTTC.

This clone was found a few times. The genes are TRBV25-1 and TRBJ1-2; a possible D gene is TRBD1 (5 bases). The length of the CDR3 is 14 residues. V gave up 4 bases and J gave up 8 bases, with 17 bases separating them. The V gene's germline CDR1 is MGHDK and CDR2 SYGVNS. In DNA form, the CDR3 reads TGTGCCAGCAGTGGGCCGGGGACGACCTGGGGCTACACCTTC. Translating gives CASSGPGTTWGYTF.

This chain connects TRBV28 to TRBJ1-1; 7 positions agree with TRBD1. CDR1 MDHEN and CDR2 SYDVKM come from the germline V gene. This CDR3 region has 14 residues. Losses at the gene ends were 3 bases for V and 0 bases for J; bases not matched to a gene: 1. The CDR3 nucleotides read TGTGCCAGCAGTTTGGGACAGCTGAACACTGAAGCTTTCTTT. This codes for CASSLGQLNTEAFF.

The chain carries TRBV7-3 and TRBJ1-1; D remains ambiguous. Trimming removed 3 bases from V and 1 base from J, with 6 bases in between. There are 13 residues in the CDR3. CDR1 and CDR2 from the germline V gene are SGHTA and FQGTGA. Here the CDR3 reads CASSFSRNTEAFF. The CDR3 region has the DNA TGTGCCAGCAGCTTCTCTAGGAACACTGAAGCTTTCTTT.

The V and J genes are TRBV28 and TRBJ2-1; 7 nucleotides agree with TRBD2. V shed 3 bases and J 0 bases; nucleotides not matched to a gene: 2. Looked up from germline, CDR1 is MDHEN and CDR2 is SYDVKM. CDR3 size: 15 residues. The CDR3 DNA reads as TGTGCCAGCAGTTTCGGCGGGAGCTCCTACAATGAGCAGTTCTTC. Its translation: CASSFGGSSYNEQFF.

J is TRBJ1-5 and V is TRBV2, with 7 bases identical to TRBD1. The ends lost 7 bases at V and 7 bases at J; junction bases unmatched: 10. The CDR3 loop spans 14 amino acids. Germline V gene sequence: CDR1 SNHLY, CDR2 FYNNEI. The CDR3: CASKTRQGGQPQHF. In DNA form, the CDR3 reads TGTGCCAGCAAAACTAGGCAGGGGGGGCAGCCCCAGCATTTT.

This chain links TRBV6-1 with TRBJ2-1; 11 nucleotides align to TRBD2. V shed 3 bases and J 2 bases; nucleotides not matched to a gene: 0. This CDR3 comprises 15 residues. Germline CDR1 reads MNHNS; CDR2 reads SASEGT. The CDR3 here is CASSDSGGAYNEQFF. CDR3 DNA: TGTGCCAGCAGTGATAGCGGGGGGGCCTACAATGAGCAGTTCTTC.

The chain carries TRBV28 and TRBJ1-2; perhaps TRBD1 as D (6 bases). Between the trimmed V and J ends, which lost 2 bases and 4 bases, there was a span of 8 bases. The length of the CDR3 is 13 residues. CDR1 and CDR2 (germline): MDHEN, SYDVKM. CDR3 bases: TGTGCCAGCAGTTTAGTACAGGGCTATGGCTACACCTTC. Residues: CASSLVQGYGYTF.

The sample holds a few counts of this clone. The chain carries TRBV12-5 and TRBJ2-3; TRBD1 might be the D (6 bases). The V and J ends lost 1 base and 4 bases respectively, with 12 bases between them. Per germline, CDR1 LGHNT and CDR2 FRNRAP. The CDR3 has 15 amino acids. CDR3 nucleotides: TGTGCTAGTGGTTTGGAGTCCCCAGGGGCAGATACGCAGTATTTT. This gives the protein CASGLESPGADTQYF.

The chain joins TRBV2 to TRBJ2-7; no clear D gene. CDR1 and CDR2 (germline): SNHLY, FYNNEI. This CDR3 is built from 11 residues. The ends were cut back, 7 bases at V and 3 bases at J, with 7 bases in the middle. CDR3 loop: CASNIFYEQYF. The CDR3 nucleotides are TGTGCCAGCAACATCTTCTACGAGCAGTACTTC.

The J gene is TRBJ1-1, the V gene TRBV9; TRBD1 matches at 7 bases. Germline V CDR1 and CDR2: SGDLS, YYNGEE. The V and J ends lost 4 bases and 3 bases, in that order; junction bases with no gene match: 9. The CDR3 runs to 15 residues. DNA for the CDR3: TGTGCCAGCAGCCCTTCGGGAGGGACAGACACTGAAGCTTTCTTT. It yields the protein CASSPSGGTDTEAFF.

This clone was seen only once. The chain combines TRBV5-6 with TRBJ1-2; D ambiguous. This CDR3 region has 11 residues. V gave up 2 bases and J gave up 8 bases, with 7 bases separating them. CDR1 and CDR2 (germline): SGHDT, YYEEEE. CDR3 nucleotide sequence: TGTGCCAGCAGCTTTAATGTCGGCTACACCTTC. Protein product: CASSFNVGYTF.

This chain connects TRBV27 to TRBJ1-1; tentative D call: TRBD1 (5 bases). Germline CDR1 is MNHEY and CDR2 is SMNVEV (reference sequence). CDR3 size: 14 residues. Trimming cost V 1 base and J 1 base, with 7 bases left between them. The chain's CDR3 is CASSLLGENTEAFF. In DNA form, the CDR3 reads TGTGCCAGCAGTTTATTGGGGGAGAACACTGAAGCTTTCTTT.

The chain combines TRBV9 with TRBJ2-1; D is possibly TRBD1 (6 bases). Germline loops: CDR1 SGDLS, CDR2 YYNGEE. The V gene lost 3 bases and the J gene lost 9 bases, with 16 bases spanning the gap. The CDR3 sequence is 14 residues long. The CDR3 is CASSEASGVAEQFF. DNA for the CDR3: TGTGCCAGCAGCGAGGCATCAGGGGTAGCTGAGCAGTTCTTC.

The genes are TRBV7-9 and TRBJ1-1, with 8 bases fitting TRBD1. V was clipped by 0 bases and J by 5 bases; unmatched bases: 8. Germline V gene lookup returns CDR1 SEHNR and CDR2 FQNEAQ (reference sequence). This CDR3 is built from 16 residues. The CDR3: CASSLAPTGERTEAFF. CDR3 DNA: TGTGCCAGCAGCTTAGCGCCGACAGGGGAAAGGACTGAAGCTTTCTTT.

Here the CDR3 DNA reads TGTGCCAGCAGTGAGGGAGGGACGATCTCCCGTCAGCCCCAGCATTTT. This sequence encodes CASSEGGTISRQPQHF. The chain combines TRBV27 with TRBJ1-5, with TRBD1 as a possible D gene (5 bases). CDR1 is MNHEY, CDR2 SMNVEV, per germline (reference sequence). With 5 bases removed from V and 6 bases from J, the gap between germline ends came to 20 bases. The CDR3 sequence is 16 residues long.

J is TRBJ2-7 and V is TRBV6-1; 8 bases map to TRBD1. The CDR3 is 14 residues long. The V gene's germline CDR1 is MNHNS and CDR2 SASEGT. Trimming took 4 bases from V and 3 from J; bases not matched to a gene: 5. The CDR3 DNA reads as TGTGCCAGCAGTGGTGGGACAGGAGGCTACGAGCAGTACTTC. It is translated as CASSGGTGGYEQYF.

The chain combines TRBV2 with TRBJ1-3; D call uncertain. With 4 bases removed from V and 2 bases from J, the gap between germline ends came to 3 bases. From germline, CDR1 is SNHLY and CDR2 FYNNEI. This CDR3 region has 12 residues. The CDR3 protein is CASSGTGNTIYF. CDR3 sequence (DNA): TGTGCCAGCAGTGGGACTGGAAACACCATATATTTT.

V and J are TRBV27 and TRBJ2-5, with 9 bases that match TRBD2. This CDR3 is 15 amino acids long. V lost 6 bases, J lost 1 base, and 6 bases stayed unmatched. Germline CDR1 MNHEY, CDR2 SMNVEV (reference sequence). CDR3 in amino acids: CASRNLAGTQETQYF. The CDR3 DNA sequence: TGTGCCAGCAGGAATCTAGCGGGGACCCAAGAGACCCAGTACTTC.

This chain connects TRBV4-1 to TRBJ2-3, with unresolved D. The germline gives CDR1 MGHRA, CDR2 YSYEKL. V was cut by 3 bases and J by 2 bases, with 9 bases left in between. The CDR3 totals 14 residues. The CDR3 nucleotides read TGCGCCAGCAGCCAGTTCGGAAACACAGATACGCAGTATTTT. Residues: CASSQFGNTDTQYF.

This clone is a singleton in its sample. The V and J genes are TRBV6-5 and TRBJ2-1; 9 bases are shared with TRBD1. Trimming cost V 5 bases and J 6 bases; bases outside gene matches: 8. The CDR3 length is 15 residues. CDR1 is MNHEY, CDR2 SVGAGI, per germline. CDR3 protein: CASSRSGQGINEQFF. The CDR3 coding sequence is TGTGCCAGCAGTCGCTCGGGACAGGGTATCAATGAGCAGTTCTTC.

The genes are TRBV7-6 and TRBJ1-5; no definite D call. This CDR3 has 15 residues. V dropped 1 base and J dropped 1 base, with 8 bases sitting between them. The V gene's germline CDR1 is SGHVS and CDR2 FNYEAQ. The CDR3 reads CASSLVLRSNQPQHF. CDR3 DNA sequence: TGTGCCAGCAGCTTAGTCCTCCGGAGCAATCAGCCCCAGCATTTT.

CDR3 in DNA: TGTGCCAGCAGTGAAACGGAAAAGGCCTACAAAACCAAAGAGACCCAGTACTTC. Amino acid sequence: CASSETEKAYKTKETQYF. This rearrangement joins TRBV25-1 to TRBJ2-5; D is unresolved. Germline-derived CDR1 and CDR2 are MGHDK and SYGVNS. CDR3 length: 18 residues. Trimming pared 2 bases from V and 3 bases from J, leaving 22 bases between.

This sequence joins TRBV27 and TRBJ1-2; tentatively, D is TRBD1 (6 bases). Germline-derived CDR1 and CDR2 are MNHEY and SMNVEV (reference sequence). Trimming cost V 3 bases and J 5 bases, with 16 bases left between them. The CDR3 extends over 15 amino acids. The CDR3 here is CASSFGGDPYYGYTF. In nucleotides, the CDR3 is TGTGCCAGCAGTTTCGGGGGCGACCCCTATTATGGCTACACCTTC.